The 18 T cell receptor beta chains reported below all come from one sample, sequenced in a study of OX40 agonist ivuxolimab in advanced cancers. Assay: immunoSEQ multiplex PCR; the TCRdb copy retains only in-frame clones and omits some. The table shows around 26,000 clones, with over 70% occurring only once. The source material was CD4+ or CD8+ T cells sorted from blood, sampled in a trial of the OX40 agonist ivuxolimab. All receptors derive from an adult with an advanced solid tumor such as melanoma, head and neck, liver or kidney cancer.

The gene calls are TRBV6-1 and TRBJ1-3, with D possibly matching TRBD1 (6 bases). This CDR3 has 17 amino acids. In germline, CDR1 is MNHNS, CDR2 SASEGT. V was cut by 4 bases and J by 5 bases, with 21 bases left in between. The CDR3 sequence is CASSGRTAPAGRNTIYF. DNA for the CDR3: TGTGCCAGCAGTGGACGGACAGCACCGGCGGGAAGAAACACCATATATTTT.

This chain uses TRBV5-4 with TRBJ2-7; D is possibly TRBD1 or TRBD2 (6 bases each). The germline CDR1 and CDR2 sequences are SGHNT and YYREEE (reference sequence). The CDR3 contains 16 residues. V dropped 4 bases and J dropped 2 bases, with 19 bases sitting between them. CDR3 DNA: TGTGCCAGCAGCCAAAGTGCGGAGGGGGTTCCCTACGAGCAGTACTTC. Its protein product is CASSQSAEGVPYEQYF.

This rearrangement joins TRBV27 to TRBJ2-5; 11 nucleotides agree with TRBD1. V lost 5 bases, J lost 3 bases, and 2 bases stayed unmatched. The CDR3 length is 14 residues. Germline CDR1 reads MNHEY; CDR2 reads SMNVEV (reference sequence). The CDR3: CASSRTGGEETQYF. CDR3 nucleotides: TGTGCCAGCAGTCGGACAGGGGGCGAAGAGACCCAGTACTTC.

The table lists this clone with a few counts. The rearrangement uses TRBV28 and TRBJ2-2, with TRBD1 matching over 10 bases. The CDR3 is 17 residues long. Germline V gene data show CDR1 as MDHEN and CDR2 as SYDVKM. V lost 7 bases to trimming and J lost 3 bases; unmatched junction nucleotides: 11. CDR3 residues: CASNLVVGQGDTGELFF. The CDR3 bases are TGTGCCAGCAACCTAGTTGTCGGACAGGGGGACACCGGGGAGCTGTTTTTT.

The CDR3 DNA is TGTGCCAGCAGCCACAGCGGGGGGTACGGGGCCAAAAACATTCAGTACTTC. Translation: CASSHSGGYGAKNIQYF. V gene TRBV9 combines with J gene TRBJ2-4; 9 bases are a match to TRBD2. The CDR3 has 17 residues. V lost 4 bases and J lost 1; bases outside the gene matches: 9. CDR1 is SGDLS, CDR2 YYNGEE, per germline.

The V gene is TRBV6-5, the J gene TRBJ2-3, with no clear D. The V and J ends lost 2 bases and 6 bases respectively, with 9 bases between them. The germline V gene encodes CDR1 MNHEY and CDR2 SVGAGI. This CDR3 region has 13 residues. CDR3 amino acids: CASSYGLGDTQYF. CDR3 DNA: TGTGCCAGCAGTTACGGGCTGGGGGATACGCAGTATTTT.

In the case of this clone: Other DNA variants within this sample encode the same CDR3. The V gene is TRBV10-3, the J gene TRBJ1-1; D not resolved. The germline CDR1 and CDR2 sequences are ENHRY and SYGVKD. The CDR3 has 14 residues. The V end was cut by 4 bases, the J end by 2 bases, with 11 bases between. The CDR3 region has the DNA TGTGCCATCAGTGGGGGAGGGCCTAACACTGAAGCTTTCTTT. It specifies CAISGGGPNTEAFF.

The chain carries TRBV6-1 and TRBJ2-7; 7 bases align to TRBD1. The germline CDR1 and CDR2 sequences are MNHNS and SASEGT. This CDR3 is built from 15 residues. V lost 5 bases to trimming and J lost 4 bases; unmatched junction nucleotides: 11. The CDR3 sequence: CASSNRGQNSYEQYF. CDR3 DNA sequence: TGTGCCAGCAGTAATAGGGGACAGAACTCTTACGAGCAGTACTTC.

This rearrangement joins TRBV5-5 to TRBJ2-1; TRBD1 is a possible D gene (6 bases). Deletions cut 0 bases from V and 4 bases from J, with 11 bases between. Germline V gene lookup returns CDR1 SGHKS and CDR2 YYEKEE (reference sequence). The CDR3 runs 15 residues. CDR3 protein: CASSLETGKYNEQFF. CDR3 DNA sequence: TGTGCCAGCAGCTTGGAGACAGGCAAATACAATGAGCAGTTCTTC.

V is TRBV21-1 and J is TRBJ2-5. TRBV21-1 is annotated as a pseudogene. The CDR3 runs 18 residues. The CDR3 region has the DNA TGTGCCAGCAGCAAAGAGGGAAAACGGCACACTCAACAAGAGACCCAGTACTTC. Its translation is CASSKEGKRHTQQETQYF.

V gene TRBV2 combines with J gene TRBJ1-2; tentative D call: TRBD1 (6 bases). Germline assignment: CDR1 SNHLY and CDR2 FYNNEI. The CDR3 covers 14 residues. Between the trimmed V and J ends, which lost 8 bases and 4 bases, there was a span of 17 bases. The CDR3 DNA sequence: TGTGCCAGCGGTCCAGTGGGACAAATCTATGGCTACACCTTC. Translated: CASGPVGQIYGYTF.

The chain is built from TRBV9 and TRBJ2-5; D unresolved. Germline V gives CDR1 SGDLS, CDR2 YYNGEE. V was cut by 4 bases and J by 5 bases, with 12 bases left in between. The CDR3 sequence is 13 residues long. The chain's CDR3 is CASSPLSWETQYF. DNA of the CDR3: TGTGCCAGCAGCCCTCTAAGTTGGGAGACCCAGTACTTC.

The CDR3 spells CASKGREMGTDTQYF. The DNA for the CDR3 is TGTGCCAGCAAGGGGCGGGAGATGGGGACAGATACGCAGTATTTT. The rearrangement uses TRBV7-8 and TRBJ2-3, with 7 positions matching TRBD2. From germline, CDR1 is SGHVS and CDR2 FQNEAQ. The CDR3 runs 15 residues. V lost 7 bases and J lost 3; bases outside the gene matches: 10.

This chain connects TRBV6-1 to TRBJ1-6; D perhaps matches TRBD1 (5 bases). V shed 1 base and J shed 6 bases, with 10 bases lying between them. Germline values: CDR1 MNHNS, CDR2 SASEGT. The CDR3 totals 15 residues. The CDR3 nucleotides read TGTGCCAGCAGTGAAGGGCAGGGCGGTAATTCACCCCTCCACTTT. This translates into CASSEGQGGNSPLHF.

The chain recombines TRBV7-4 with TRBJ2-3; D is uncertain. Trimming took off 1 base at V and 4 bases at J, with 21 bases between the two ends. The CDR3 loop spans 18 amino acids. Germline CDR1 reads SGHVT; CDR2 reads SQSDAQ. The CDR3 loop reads CASSLGVVGNRRPDTQYF. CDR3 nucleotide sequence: TGTGCCAGCAGCTTAGGAGTTGTGGGGAATCGAAGGCCAGATACGCAGTATTTT. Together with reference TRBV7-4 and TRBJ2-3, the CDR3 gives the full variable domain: GAGVSQSPRYKVAKRGRDVALRCDSISGHVTLYWYRQTLGQGSEVLTYSQSDAQRDKSGRPSGRFSAERPERSVSTLKIQRTEQGDSAVYLCASSLGVVGNRRPDTQYFGPGTRLTVL.

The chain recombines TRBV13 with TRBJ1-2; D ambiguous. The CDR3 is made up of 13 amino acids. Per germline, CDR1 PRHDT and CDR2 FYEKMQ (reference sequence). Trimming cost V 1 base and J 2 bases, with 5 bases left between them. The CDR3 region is CASSLDRNYGYTF. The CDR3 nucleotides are TGTGCCAGCAGCTTAGACAGAAACTATGGCTACACCTTC. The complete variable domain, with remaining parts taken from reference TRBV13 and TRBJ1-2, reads AAGVIQSPRHLIKEKRETATLKCYPIPRHDTVYWYQQGPGQDPQFLISFYEKMQSDKGSIPDRFSAQQFSDYHSELNMSSLELGDSALYFCASSLDRNYGYTFGSGTRLTVV.

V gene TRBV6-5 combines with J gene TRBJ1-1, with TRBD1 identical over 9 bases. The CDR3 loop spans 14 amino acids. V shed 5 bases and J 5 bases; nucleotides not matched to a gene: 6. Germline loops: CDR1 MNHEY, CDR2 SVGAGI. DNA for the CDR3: TGTGCCAGCAGTGGACAGGGGCGGTGGACTGAAGCTTTCTTT. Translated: CASSGQGRWTEAFF.

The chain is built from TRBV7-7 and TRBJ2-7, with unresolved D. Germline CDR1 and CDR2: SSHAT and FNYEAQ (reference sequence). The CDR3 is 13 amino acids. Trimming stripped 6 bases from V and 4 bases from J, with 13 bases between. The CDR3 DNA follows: TGTGCCAGCAGTTTTGGAGAAGAATACGAGCAGTACTTC. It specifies CASSFGEEYEQYF.